This paragraph covers one T cell receptor (beta chain) sequence. Its antigen specificity is not known. Per-base qualities were not stored, and no clone one base away is much larger. The library was made by the immunoSEQ multiplex PCR assay. The hsTCRB Kit was used according to the manufacturer's protocol to amplify rearranged TCR beta chain sequences. TCRB libraries were sequenced on an Illumina MiSeq. Under the source paper's analysis protocol: Demultiplexing, trimming and gene mapping were performed with the kit vendor's proprietary platform. TCRdb obtained this table from immuneACCESS and retained in-frame rearrangements with V and J assigned. These tables miss some clones; where compared with another copy, unresolved V genes account for less than half of the shortfall, and the remainder is unexplained. That table supplies the V and J calls and clone size; D and trimming were determined from the DNA. Here the sample has about 68,000 clones; around 74% occur a single time. The top ten clones comprise roughly 8.2% of the sample.

The sample is drawn from a study of a mutant IDH1 vaccine in newly diagnosed glioma (TCRdb year 2021). For the wider study: Of the 32 patients who were treated, around 60% were male and around 38% were female, and the mean age was around 43 years. Prior to enrollment, patients had been given standard therapy consisting of radiotherapy alone, temozolomide alone, or radiochemotherapy with temozolomide, with the combination given to most patients. For exploratory analyses, longitudinal TCRB deep sequencing was carried out in 25 to 30 treated patients wherever samples were available. Peripheral blood was drawn at six visits: V03 (baseline), V05, V07, V10, V12 and V13. The paper as a whole reports these results and caveats: Pseudoprogression seemed to be unrelated to changes in the top peripheral T cell clonotypes found by TCRB sequencing. It was noted by the authors that analyses of patient blood samples could not be reproduced owing to sample limitations. Availability determined which PBMC samples were chosen for TCRB deep sequencing. Vaccine-induced immune responses across multiple MHC alleles were detected in about 92% of patients.

CDR1 and CDR2 are read off the germline V gene as MNHNS and SASEGT. The V end gives up 1 base and the J end 5 bases, leaving 2 bases in the junction not matched to a gene. Measured from the cysteine to the phenylalanine, the CDR3 is 15 residues long. Just CDR3 DNA is preserved here, 45 bases in frame from base 1. Taken with the paper, the label for time point translates to: baseline, week 1 (first vaccination visit). The sample's treatment or condition label, decoded: pre-vaccination baseline after standard-of-care therapy. The donors had newly diagnosed IDH1-mutant astrocytomas of WHO grade 3 or 4 that showed loss of nuclear ATRX. The samples were drawn from NOA16, a multicentre, single-arm, open-label phase I trial in Germany that tested a mutant IDH1 peptide vaccine in humans for the first time. Blood drawn at visit V03 was used as the baseline sample for immunogenicity testing. Genomic DNA for TCRB sequencing was extracted from EDTA blood using the DNeasy Blood and Tissue Kit.

The sample here was PBMCs, taken from a glioma patient treated with radiotherapy, temozolomide or both. This sequence originates from a man in his fifties or sixties with glioma. The chain is encoded by TRBV6-1 joined to TRBJ1-5; the central 10 bases match TRBD1. The CDR3 is CASSEGDRGYQPQHF. The nucleotides are TGTGCCAGCAGTGAAGGGGACAGGGGTTATCAGCCCCAGCATTTT.